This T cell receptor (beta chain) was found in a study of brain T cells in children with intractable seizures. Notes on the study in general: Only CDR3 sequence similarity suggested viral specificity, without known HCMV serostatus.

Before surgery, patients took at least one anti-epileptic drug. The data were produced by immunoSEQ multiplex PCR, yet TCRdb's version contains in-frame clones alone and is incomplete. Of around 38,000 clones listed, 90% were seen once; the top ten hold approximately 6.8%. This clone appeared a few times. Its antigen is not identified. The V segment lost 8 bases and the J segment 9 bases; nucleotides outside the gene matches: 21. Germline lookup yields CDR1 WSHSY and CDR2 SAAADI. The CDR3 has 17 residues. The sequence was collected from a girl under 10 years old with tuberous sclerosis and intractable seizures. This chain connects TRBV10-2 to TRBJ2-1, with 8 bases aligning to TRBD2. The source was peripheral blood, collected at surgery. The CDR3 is CASSHTRTGRGGGEQFF. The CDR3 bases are TGCGCCAGCTCACATACTAGAACGGGTCGGGGGGGTGGTGAGCAGTTCTTC.